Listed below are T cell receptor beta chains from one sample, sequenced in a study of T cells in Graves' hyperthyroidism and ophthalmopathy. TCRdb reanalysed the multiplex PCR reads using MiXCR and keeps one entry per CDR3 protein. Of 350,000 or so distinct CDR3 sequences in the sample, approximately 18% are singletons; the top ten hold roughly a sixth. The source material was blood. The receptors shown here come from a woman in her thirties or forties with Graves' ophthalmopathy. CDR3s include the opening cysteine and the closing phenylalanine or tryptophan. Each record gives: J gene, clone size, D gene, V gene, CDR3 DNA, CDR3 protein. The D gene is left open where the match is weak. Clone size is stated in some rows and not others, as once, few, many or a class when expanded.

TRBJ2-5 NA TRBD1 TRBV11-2 TGTGCCAGCAGCCTAAGGGGACAGGCCTCCCCCGAGACCCAGTACTTC CASSLRGQASPETQYF
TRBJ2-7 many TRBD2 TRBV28 TGTGCCAGCAGTCCATATAGCGGGAACCCCTACGAGCAGTACTTC CASSPYSGNPYEQYF
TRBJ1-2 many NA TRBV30 TGTGCCTGTGGAGGGTCCGCGGGCGATGGCTACACCTTC CACGGSAGDGYTF
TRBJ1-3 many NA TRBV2 TGTGCCAGCAGCGATAGACGGACTTGGAGAAACACCATATATTTT CASSDRRTWRNTIYF
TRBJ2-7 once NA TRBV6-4 TGTGCCAGCGGACTCCAGGGGTGGGGGCTTGGTTACGAGCAGTACTTC CASGLQGWGLGYEQYF
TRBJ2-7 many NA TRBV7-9 TGTGCCAGCAGTAACCGGGACGCAAGCTCCTACGAGCAGTACTTC CASSNRDASSYEQYF
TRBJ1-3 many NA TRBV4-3 TGCGCCAGCAGCCAAGACAGGGAAGTCTCTGGAAACACCATATATTTT CASSQDREVSGNTIYF
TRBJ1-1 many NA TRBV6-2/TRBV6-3 TGTGCCAGCAGTTACGGCGGGCTGGGGACTGAAGCTTTCTTT CASSYGGLGTEAFF
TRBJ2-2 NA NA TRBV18 TGTGCCAGCTCACCAGCGGAGGCAGGGGCTCATGGCGGGGAGCTGTTTTTT CASSPAEAGAHGGELFF
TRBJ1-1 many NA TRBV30 TGTGCCTGGAAGGGAGGATCCTGGGGGGTTACTGAAGCTTTCTTT CAWKGGSWGVTEAFF
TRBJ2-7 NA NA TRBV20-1 TGCAGTGCTATTTCCTCGGGACGCCCCCACAACGAGCAGTACTTC CSAISSGRPHNEQYF
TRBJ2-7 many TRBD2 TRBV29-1 TGCAGCGTTAGGTTGTGGACCGGACTAGCGGGAGGCGAGCAGTACTTC CSVRLWTGLAGGEQYF
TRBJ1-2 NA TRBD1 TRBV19 TGTGCCAGTAGCCCTCGGACAGGGAGAGGAGGCTACACCTTC CASSPRTGRGGYTF
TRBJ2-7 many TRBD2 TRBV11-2 TGTGCCAGCAGCCCCAGTGGACTAGTAGAAAGTCACTTC CASSPSGLVESHF
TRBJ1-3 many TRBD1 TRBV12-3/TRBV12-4 TGTGCCAGCAGTTTGGGGGACAGAAGCTCTGGAAACACCATATATTTT CASSLGDRSSGNTIYF
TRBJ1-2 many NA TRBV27 TGTGCCAGCAGTCCCTTTGTGCGACAGACCCTTAACTATGGCTACACCTTC CASSPFVRQTLNYGYTF
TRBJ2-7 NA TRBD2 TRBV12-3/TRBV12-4 TGTGCCAGCACTCTAGCGGGAGGGCCCGGCTACGAGCAGTACTTC CASTLAGGPGYEQYF
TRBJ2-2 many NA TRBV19 TGTGCCAGTAGCAGCTATCCGGGGGAGGTGACCGGGGAGCTGTTTTTT CASSSYPGEVTGELFF
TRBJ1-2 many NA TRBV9 TGTGCCAGCAGCGTAGGGGCAGACGGAAACTATGGCTACACCTTC CASSVGADGNYGYTF
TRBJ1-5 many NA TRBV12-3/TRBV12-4 TGTGCCAGCAGTTTTGGGACACGAGATCAGCCCCAGCATTTT CASSFGTRDQPQHF
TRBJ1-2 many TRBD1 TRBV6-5 TGTGCCAGCAGTTTGACAGGGGGCGCCGGTATTTCTGGCTACACCTTC CASSLTGGAGISGYTF
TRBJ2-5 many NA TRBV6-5 TGTGCCAGCAGTTACGAGCAGAACACCGTAAGGGAGACCCAGTACTTC CASSYEQNTVRETQYF
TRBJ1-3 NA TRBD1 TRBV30 TGTGCCTGGATCGACAGGGGAGCTGGAAACACCATATATTTT CAWIDRGAGNTIYF
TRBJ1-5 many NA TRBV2 TGTGCCAGCGACCATGACACAGACAATCAGCCCCAGCATTTT CASDHDTDNQPQHF
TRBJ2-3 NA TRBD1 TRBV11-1 TGTGCCAGCAGCCGCCACCGACAGGGATGGGGGTTCACAGATACGCAGTATTTT CASSRHRQGWGFTDTQYF
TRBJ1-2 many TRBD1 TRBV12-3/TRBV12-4 TGTGCCAGCAGTTCATTCTTACCGACAGGGTTACGGTATGGCTACACCTTC CASSSFLPTGLRYGYTF
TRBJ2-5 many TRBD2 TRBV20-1 TGCAGTGCTATTCGGACTAGCGGGAGTCGGCTGGAGACCCAGTACTTC CSAIRTSGSRLETQYF
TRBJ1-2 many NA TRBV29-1 TGCAGCGTGGGCAGGGATTATGGCTACACCTTC CSVGRDYGYTF
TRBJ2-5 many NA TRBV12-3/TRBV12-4 TGTGCCAGCAGTCACAGGGACGGGGTGGGGACCCAGTACTTC CASSHRDGVGTQYF
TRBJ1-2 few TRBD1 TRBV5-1 TGCGCCAGCAGCAGGGACAGGGGGTTTGCCTATGGCTACACCTTC CASSRDRGFAYGYTF
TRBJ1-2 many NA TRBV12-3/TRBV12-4 TGTGCCAGCAGTTTTACCTATGGCTACACCTTC CASSFTYGYTF
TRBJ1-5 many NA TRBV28 TGTGCCAGCACCGGATTCAGTAGCAATCAGCCCCAGCATTTT CASTGFSSNQPQHF
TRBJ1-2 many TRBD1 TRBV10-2 TGCGCCAGCAGTGACCGGGACAGGGCTGGCTACACCTTC CASSDRDRAGYTF
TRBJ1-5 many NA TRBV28 TGTGCCAGCAGTTTACGACGGGGGATAGGTCAGCCCCAGCATTTT CASSLRRGIGQPQHF
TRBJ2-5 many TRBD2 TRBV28 TGTGCCAGCAGTTTAGGTGGGGAGGGAGAGACCCAGTACTTC CASSLGGEGETQYF
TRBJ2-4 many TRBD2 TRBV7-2 TGTGCCAGCAGCTACGGAGGACTAGCGGGGACCAAAAACATTCAGTACTTC CASSYGGLAGTKNIQYF
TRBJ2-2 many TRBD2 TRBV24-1 TGTGCCACCAGTGGCGGTAGCGGGAGACCCGGGGAGCTGTTTTTT CATSGGSGRPGELFF
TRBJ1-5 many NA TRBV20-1 TGCAGTGCTAGAGATAATTGGGTTGGGACGGACAATCAGCCCCAGCATTTT CSARDNWVGTDNQPQHF
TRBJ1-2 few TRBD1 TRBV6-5 TGTGCCAGCAGTTACGACGGGACAGGGGGCGCTGGCTACACCTTC CASSYDGTGGAGYTF
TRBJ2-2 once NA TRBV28 TGTGCCAGCAGAGCTATCCGGGCCCCCACCCACATGGGGGAGCTGTTTTTT CASRAIRAPTHMGELFF
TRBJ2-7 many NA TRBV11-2 TGTGCCAGCAGCTTTTTCCCCGTCCTCGACGAGCAGTACTTC CASSFFPVLDEQYF
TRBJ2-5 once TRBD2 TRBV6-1 TGTGCCAGCAGGGGAGCGGGAGATCCGGCGAGGGGGTCCCAAGAGACCCAGTACTTC CASRGAGDPARGSQETQYF
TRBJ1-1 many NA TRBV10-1 TGCGCCAGCAGTGACGGCACTGAAGCTTTCTTT CASSDGTEAFF
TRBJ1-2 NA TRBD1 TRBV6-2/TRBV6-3 TGTGCCAGCAGTCCAAGGGGGGGACAGTTCTATGGCTACACCTTC CASSPRGGQFYGYTF
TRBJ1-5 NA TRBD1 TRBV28 TGTGCCAGCAGTTCCGGACAGGGGACATATCAGCCCCAACATTTT CASSSGQGTYQPQHF
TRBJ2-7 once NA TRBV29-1 TGCAGCGTCGTCCCCACAGGGAGCTACGAGCAGTACTTC CSVVPTGSYEQYF
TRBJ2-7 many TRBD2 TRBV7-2 TGTGCCAGCAGCTCACCGGGACTAGGGACCGAGCAGTACTTC CASSSPGLGTEQYF
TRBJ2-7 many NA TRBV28 TGTGCCAGCAGTTTTGCGTCTCCGATCGAGCAGTACTTC CASSFASPIEQYF
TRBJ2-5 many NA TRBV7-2 TGTGCCAGCAGCTCTAAGCAGACCCAGTACTTC CASSSKQTQYF
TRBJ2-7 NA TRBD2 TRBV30 TGTGCCTGGAGTCCACGGCTAGCGGGAGCACGACCGGAAAGCCCCTACGAGCAGTACTTC CAWSPRLAGARPESPYEQYF
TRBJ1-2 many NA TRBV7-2 TGTGCCAGCAGCTCAGTTATCCTCTATGGCTACACCTTC CASSSVILYGYTF
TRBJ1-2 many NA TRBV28 TGTGCCACCCTTGGACGGGGGAAGAACTATGGCTACACCTTC CATLGRGKNYGYTF